The next 28 T cell receptor beta chains were all read from a single sample in a study of control samples from healthy donors and cancer patients. This table comes from immunoSEQ multiplex PCR, and its TCRdb copy is limited to in-frame clones, with some not included. This table has about 160,000 clones, approximately 94% appearing once. Specimen: blood. The receptors originated from a woman aged 40 to 50 in good health.

The rearrangement uses TRBV27 and TRBJ1-2, with D maybe TRBD1 (5 bases). The CDR3 has 17 residues. Trimming pared 0 bases from V and 5 bases from J, leaving 19 bases between. CDR1 is MNHEY and CDR2 is SMNVEV in the germline V gene (reference sequence). The CDR3 loop reads CASSLSFSRPGSYGYTF. The CDR3 DNA sequence: TGTGCCAGCAGTTTATCGTTTTCACGTCCAGGGTCATATGGCTACACCTTC.

The chain has TRBV12-5 and TRBJ2-7, with TRBD1 matching over 7 bases. Germline assignment: CDR1 LGHNT and CDR2 FRNRAP. The CDR3 runs 13 residues. The junction had 5 bases not matched to a gene; V was cut back by 7 bases and J by 2 bases. The CDR3 region has the DNA TGTGCTAGTGCCTGGGGGACAGCCTACGAGCAGTACTTC. This encodes CASAWGTAYEQYF.

The chain recombines TRBV19 with TRBJ1-2, with D possibly TRBD1 on 6 matching bases. Germline CDR1 reads LNHDA; CDR2 reads SQIVND (reference sequence). V lost 7 bases and J 5 bases, leaving 17 bases between the germline ends. The CDR3 has 14 amino acids. CDR3 amino acids: CASTGQEGVYGYTF. For the CDR3, the DNA is TGTGCCAGTACGGGCCAGGAGGGGGTTTATGGCTACACCTTC.

V and J are TRBV19 and TRBJ2-1, with 8 bases fitting TRBD2. The CDR3 length is 16 residues. The V segment lost 1 base and the J segment 4 bases; nucleotides outside the gene matches: 6. Germline V gives CDR1 LNHDA, CDR2 SQIVND (reference sequence). The CDR3 protein is CASSIVGASGYNEQFF. The CDR3 DNA sequence: TGTGCCAGTAGTATAGTAGGGGCTAGCGGGTACAATGAGCAGTTCTTC.

Concerning this clone: The same CDR3 is also encoded by other DNA sequences in this sample. This sequence joins TRBV30 and TRBJ1-5; D call uncertain. The CDR3 has 12 amino acids. Between the trimmed V and J ends, which lost 5 bases and 1 base, there was a span of 6 bases. Germline V gives CDR1 GTSNPN, CDR2 SVGIG (reference sequence). DNA of the CDR3: TGTGCCTGGGGCAGCAGCAATCAGCCCCAGCATTTT. It specifies CAWGSSNQPQHF.

The chain uses TRBV3-1 (or the pseudogene TRBV3-2) and TRBJ1-1; TRBD1 matches 7 bases. CDR1 and CDR2 (germline): LGHDT, YNNKEL (reference sequence). Germline trimming cut 1 base from V and 6 bases from J; bases unmatched to any gene: 8. The CDR3 is 15 amino acids. The CDR3 protein is CASSQGRGLLSEAFF. The CDR3 nucleotides read TGTGCCAGCAGCCAAGGTAGGGGGCTTCTGTCTGAAGCTTTCTTT.

The table lists this clone with a count of one. This sequence joins TRBV28 and TRBJ1-4; D gene ambiguous. CDR1 MDHEN and CDR2 SYDVKM come from the germline V gene. V lost 6 bases, J lost 7 bases, and 15 bases lay in between. The CDR3 length is 14 residues. The CDR3 sequence: CASSTIGEAEKLFF. The CDR3 DNA is TGTGCCAGCAGCACCATTGGGGAGGCTGAAAAACTGTTTTTT.

The chain joins TRBV10-3 to TRBJ1-2; no reliable D call. The ends were cut back, 1 base at V and 4 bases at J, with 10 bases in the middle. This CDR3 has 14 residues. CDR1 is ENHRY, CDR2 SYGVKD, per germline. CDR3: CAISEYGRTYGYTF. DNA of the CDR3: TGTGCCATCAGTGAGTATGGGCGAACCTATGGCTACACCTTC.

The chain employs TRBV5-6 and TRBJ1-4, with D uncertain. The V gene lost 0 bases and the J gene lost 0 bases, with 6 bases spanning the gap. The CDR3 spans 15 residues. The germline gives CDR1 SGHDT, CDR2 YYEEEE. The CDR3 region is CASSLAVSTNEKLFF. DNA of the CDR3: TGTGCCAGCAGCTTGGCGGTCTCAACTAATGAAAAACTGTTTTTT.

This clone was counted only a few times. This chain joins TRBV29-1 and TRBJ2-5; TRBD1 aligns across 9 bases. Germline lookup yields CDR1 SQVTM and CDR2 ANQGSEA. This CDR3 is 12 amino acids long. Unmatched junction bases numbered 1, after V lost 6 bases and J lost 2 bases. This CDR3 reads CSVDRGQETQYF. The DNA for the CDR3 is TGCAGCGTAGACAGGGGGCAAGAGACCCAGTACTTC.

The V gene is TRBV6-2 or TRBV6-3, the J gene TRBJ1-5, with 10 positions matching TRBD1. Germline V gene data show CDR1 as MNHEY and CDR2 as SVGEGT. V dropped 4 bases and J dropped 5; count of bases not matched to a gene: 5. The CDR3 is made up of 15 amino acids. The CDR3 DNA is TGTGCCAGCAGTTCCCTTGGACAGGGGGATCAGCCCCAGCATTTT. Translating it yields CASSSLGQGDQPQHF.

The V and J genes are TRBV6-5 and TRBJ1-5; 7 positions agree with TRBD1. Unmatched junction bases numbered 5, after V lost 7 bases and J lost 5 bases. The germline V gene has CDR1 MNHEY and CDR2 SVGAGI. The CDR3 totals 13 residues. The CDR3 nucleotides are TGTGCCAGCACGGAGCAGGGGGATCAGCCCCAGCATTTT. Protein sequence: CASTEQGDQPQHF.

This chain connects TRBV5-5 to TRBJ2-3; TRBD2 aligns across 11 bases. With 3 bases clipped from V and 5 bases from J, the junction kept 2 bases outside the gene matches. CDR1 and CDR2 (germline): SGHKS, YYEKEE (reference sequence). This CDR3 has 14 amino acids. The CDR3 here is CASSWGLAEDTQYF. For the CDR3, the DNA is TGTGCCAGCAGCTGGGGACTAGCGGAAGATACGCAGTATTTT.

The rearrangement links TRBV2 to TRBJ1-1, with TRBD1 as a possible D gene (6 bases). The CDR3 sequence is 15 residues long. Germline lookup yields CDR1 SNHLY and CDR2 FYNNEI. The germline V and J ends were trimmed by 3 bases and 4 bases, with 15 bases remaining between them. CDR3 amino acids: CASSDWQGSITEAFF. Written as DNA, the CDR3 is TGTGCCAGCAGTGATTGGCAGGGGTCCATCACTGAAGCTTTCTTT.

This chain uses TRBV4-1 with TRBJ2-7; 8 positions match TRBD1. Trimming at V came to 1 base and at J to 4 bases, leaving 6 bases not matched to a gene. CDR1 MGHRA and CDR2 YSYEKL come from the germline V gene. This CDR3 comprises 15 residues. The CDR3 nucleotides read TGCGCCAGCAGCCAAGGATTAAACAGGGGGTACGAGCAGTACTTC. It translates to CASSQGLNRGYEQYF.

This clone is a singleton in its sample. This chain joins TRBV9 and TRBJ2-5; D possibly uses TRBD1 or TRBD2 (5 bases each). The CDR3 contains 14 residues. CDR1 and CDR2 (germline): SGDLS, YYNGEE. The V end lost 0 bases, the J end lost 1 base, and 7 bases lay between the germline ends. The CDR3: CASSVGGSQETQYF. The CDR3 DNA sequence: TGTGCCAGCAGCGTAGGGGGGAGCCAAGAGACCCAGTACTTC. Full variable domain (remainder filled in from reference TRBV9 and TRBJ2-5): DSGVTQTPKHLITATGQRVTLRCSPRSGDLSVYWYQQSLDQGLQFLIQYYNGEERAKGNILERFSAQQFPDLHSELNLSSLELGDSALYFCASSVGGSQETQYFGPGTRLLVL.

The V and J genes are TRBV27 and TRBJ1-5, with D unresolved. Germline assignment: CDR1 MNHEY and CDR2 SMNVEV (reference sequence). Trimming took 7 bases from V and 7 from J, leaving 20 bases between them. This CDR3 spans 15 amino acids. CDR3: CASTPSGRAGQPQHF. The CDR3 region has the DNA TGTGCCAGCACCCCAAGCGGGAGGGCCGGCCAGCCCCAGCATTTT.

J is TRBJ2-1 and V is TRBV27; 8 bases align to TRBD2. Germline CDR1 reads MNHEY; CDR2 reads SMNVEV (reference sequence). CDR3 length: 15 residues. V trimming: 6 bases; J trimming: 10 bases; junction bases outside the gene matches: 14. DNA for the CDR3: TGTGCCAGCAGGCCCCAACGGGAGGGCCCTCGCGAGCAGTTCTTC. It encodes CASRPQREGPREQFF.

Comments on this clone: The sample has other DNA sequences that encode this CDR3 too. The chain couples TRBV19 to TRBJ2-6, with TRBD2 matching 8 bases. V was clipped by 7 bases and J by 4 bases; unmatched bases: 6. CDR1 LNHDA and CDR2 SQIVND come from the germline V gene (reference sequence). The CDR3 sequence is 15 residues long. CDR3: CASIPGGAGANVLTF. DNA of the CDR3: TGTGCCAGTATTCCCGGGGGGGCGGGGGCCAACGTCCTGACTTTC.

The chain has TRBV11-3 and TRBJ1-1; no definite D call. Germline V gives CDR1 SGHNT, CDR2 YENEEA. The CDR3 contains 14 residues. Trimming cost V 4 bases and J 1 base, with 10 bases left between them. CDR3 coding DNA: TGTGCCAGCAGCTCACCCAGACGGAACACTGAAGCTTTCTTT. Translating it yields CASSSPRRNTEAFF.

This clone appeared once. V usage is TRBV27 and J usage is TRBJ2-1; 7 nucleotides line up with TRBD1. The CDR3 extends over 13 amino acids. J was trimmed by 9 bases and V by 6 bases; bases with no gene match: 8. The germline V gene has CDR1 MNHEY and CDR2 SMNVEV (reference sequence). Written as DNA, the CDR3 is TGTGCCAGCAGCCGTATACAGGGGATTGAGCAGTTCTTC. It specifies CASSRIQGIEQFF.

V usage is TRBV5-3 and J usage is TRBJ2-2, with a possible D match to TRBD2 (5 bases). TRBV5-3 qualifies as an ORF whose function is uncertain. V lost 3 bases and J 3 bases, leaving 9 bases between the germline ends. There are 14 residues in the CDR3. The CDR3 here is CARSWRADTGELFF. The CDR3 DNA reads TGTGCCAGAAGCTGGCGGGCGGACACCGGGGAGCTGTTTTTT.

The V gene is TRBV27, the J gene TRBJ1-6; 7 nucleotides match TRBD1. Germline V lookup: CDR1 MNHEY, CDR2 SMNVEV (reference sequence). The CDR3 totals 15 residues. V trimming: 5 bases; J trimming: 4 bases; junction bases outside the gene matches: 5. The DNA for the CDR3 is TGTGCCAGCAGTATACCGGGACAGTATAATTCACCCCTCCACTTT. This gives the protein CASSIPGQYNSPLHF.

The chain combines TRBV4-1 with TRBJ2-5; a possible D gene is TRBD2 (6 bases). The CDR3 extends over 14 amino acids. Looked up from germline, CDR1 is MGHRA and CDR2 is YSYEKL. Trimming stripped 6 bases from V and 1 base from J, with 12 bases between. CDR3 sequence: CASRRGTFQETQYF. CDR3 bases: TGCGCCAGCAGACGGGGGACTTTCCAAGAGACCCAGTACTTC.

The chain recombines TRBV6-6 with TRBJ2-4, with 9 bases aligning to TRBD1. Per germline, CDR1 MNHNY and CDR2 SVGAGI (reference sequence). The CDR3 covers 16 residues. The V segment lost 5 bases and the J segment 2 bases; nucleotides outside the gene matches: 7. CDR3: CASSLRTGASKNIQYF. The DNA for the CDR3 is TGTGCCAGCAGTCTGCGGACAGGGGCGTCCAAAAACATTCAGTACTTC.

This chain links TRBV6-5 with TRBJ1-2; D unclear. The CDR3 runs 13 residues. In germline, CDR1 is MNHEY, CDR2 SVGAGI. With 2 bases removed from V and 5 bases from J, the gap between germline ends came to 9 bases. CDR3 sequence: CASSYGSRYGYTF. The CDR3 bases are TGTGCCAGCAGTTACGGGTCGAGGTATGGCTACACCTTC.

The chain links TRBV3-1 (or the pseudogene TRBV3-2) to TRBJ2-7; D assignment may be TRBD1 or TRBD2 (5 bases each). The CDR3 totals 16 residues. In germline, CDR1 is LGHDT, CDR2 YNNKEL (reference sequence). V was trimmed by 4 bases and J by 3 bases, leaving 19 bases between them. CDR3 loop: CASSLLRGSPFYEQYF. DNA of the CDR3: TGTGCCAGCAGCCTTCTACGGGGCAGCCCCTTCTACGAGCAGTACTTC.

The V gene is TRBV14, the J gene TRBJ1-1; a possible D gene is TRBD1 (5 bases). V shed 1 base and J shed 4 bases, with 10 bases lying between them. Germline assignment: CDR1 SGHDN and CDR2 FVKESK. The CDR3 consists of 14 residues. CDR3 sequence: CASSQGGSGTEAFF. CDR3 nucleotides: TGTGCCAGCAGCCAAGGGGGGTCGGGCACTGAAGCTTTCTTT.